These T cell receptor beta chains were read from a single sample in a study of monozygotic twins with inflammatory bowel disease. After re-calling the 5' RACE reads, TCRdb lists one entry per CDR3 protein, DNA absent. This sample's table reports more than 300,000 distinct CDR3 sequences. Sample: blood. The receptors derive from a human donor with ulcerative colitis or Crohn's disease, or a healthy co-twin of an affected twin (not recorded which). Both conserved end residues are part of each CDR3.

V,J,CDR3
TRBV7-2,TRBJ2-4,CASSLGQIGDIQYF
TRBV11-3,TRBJ2-2,CASSLDSGNTGELFF
TRBV29-1,TRBJ2-2,CSVEWGRGTGELFF
TRBV11-2,TRBJ2-4,CASSLGGTKNIQYF
TRBV28,TRBJ2-7,CASQGSDRKTSYEQYF
TRBV6-1,TRBJ2-3,CASSEAGGRGDTQYF
TRBV30,TRBJ1-5,CAWSVGTGSKSTQPQHF
TRBV4-2,TRBJ2-1,CASKRFPTNNDEQFF
TRBV5-5,TRBJ1-5,CASRSGPYSNQPQHF
TRBV19,TRBJ2-3,CASSIYIGSEDTQYF
TRBV6-1,TRBJ2-1,CASSEPRDNEQFF
TRBV5-1,TRBJ2-3,CASSFLSGGSTDTQYF
TRBV5-1,TRBJ2-2,CASSLASVQRATGELFF
TRBV6-2/TRBV6-3,TRBJ2-7,CASTLPGQGPEQYF
TRBV4-3,TRBJ1-4,CASSQVLGQANEKLFF
TRBV28,TRBJ1-6,CASSPLPARQGLISPLHF
TRBV28,TRBJ1-2,CASSLGQRTLDCTF
TRBV12-3/TRBV12-4,TRBJ2-7,CASSPRQATLNYEQYF
TRBV7-2,TRBJ2-3,CASRYGGLSTDTQYF
TRBV7-9,TRBJ2-2,CASSLTSTGLSGELFF
TRBV12-3/TRBV12-4,TRBJ1-2,CASSLNPGPLGYTF
TRBV5-1,TRBJ2-1,CASSFTGEVSYNEQFF
TRBV7-2,TRBJ2-3,CASSLAGLAGGRADTQYF
TRBV6-1,TRBJ2-3,CASNRGGISGGTDTQYF
TRBV5-1,TRBJ2-6,CASSLTAGSGANVLTF
TRBV5-1,TRBJ2-4,CASSGDLAKNIQYF
TRBV4-3,TRBJ2-3,CASSQDRGGAGDTQYF
TRBV11-2,TRBJ2-3,CASSARPEDTQYF
TRBV5-1,TRBJ2-1,CASSFSIGGGPKKNEQFF
TRBV5-1,TRBJ2-1,CASSLGHLGSYNEQFF
TRBV11-1,TRBJ2-5,CASSLAPQGVWETQYF
TRBV6-5,TRBJ1-1,CASSYRHRTEAFF
TRBV7-2,TRBJ2-7,CASSLRDGEQYF
TRBV12-3/TRBV12-4,TRBJ2-3,CASSPDRGFGGGTLGTQYF
TRBV24-1,TRBJ1-5,CATIQNREIGDSNQPQHF
TRBV11-2,TRBJ2-7,CASSNPGRGSTYEQYF
TRBV19,TRBJ2-7,CASASGQSHPYEQYF
TRBV21-1,TRBJ2-5,CASRLKEGDRDRETQYF
TRBV25-1,TRBJ1-1,CASSELGTGPAGAFF
TRBV11-1,TRBJ2-5,CASSLGEQGALETQYF
TRBV5-1,TRBJ2-3,CASSFVDGSTDTQYF
TRBV20-1,TRBJ2-3,CSAPGLAGMGDTQYF
TRBV12-3/TRBV12-4,TRBJ2-2,CASNSGTGYTGELFF
TRBV7-6,TRBJ2-3,CASTLAASSTDTQYF
TRBV5-1,TRBJ1-1,CASSFGTGGTSAFF
TRBV24-1,TRBJ2-3,CATSELTGRTDTQYF
TRBV12-3/TRBV12-4,TRBJ2-2,CASSFTPGQGRSATGELFF
TRBV5-1,TRBJ1-5,CASSLADRPLNQPQHF
TRBV18,TRBJ2-1,CASSPPPVYNEQFF
TRBV11-3,TRBJ2-1,CASSLASGGSGSYNEQFF
TRBV24-1,TRBJ1-1,CATSDLYRVAEAFF
TRBV28,TRBJ2-4,CASSPDRPLAKNIQYF
TRBV4-1,TRBJ2-1,CASSQVHSSENEQFF
TRBV4-3,TRBJ1-6,CASSPARGRSPLHF
TRBV7-6,TRBJ2-2,CASSYRIQGAPGELFF
TRBV15,TRBJ2-2,CATSRVPDNTGELFF
TRBV6-2/TRBV6-3,TRBJ1-2,CASTQLWAWRDYGYTF